This T cell receptor beta chain was captured in a study of regulatory T cells in long-lasting Graves disease. Libraries of TCR beta came from iRepertoire HTBI primers plus Arm-PCR of CDR3 regions. TCRdb used MiXCR to reprocess the multiplex PCR reads, holding one entry per CDR3 protein. The sample holds some 500,000 distinct CDR3 sequences, 15% to 20% seen once. CDR1 is SQVTM and CDR2 is ANQGSEA in the germline V gene. Trimming shortened V by 2 bases and J by 5 bases, and 7 bases separated the two germline ends. The CDR3 length is 11 residues. The time point: newly diagnosed GD, antithyroid drugs for less than 3 months. PBMC RNA served as the TCR library source. By American Thyroid Association guidelines, Graves' disease was diagnosed in the cohort. This clonotype was counted only a few times. No antigen is known for it. General study points: The researchers studied only peripheral blood, not thyroid tissue. Having few samples may have compromised the accuracy.

Another study also made use of these data, one on T cells in Graves' hyperthyroidism and ophthalmopathy. That study reports: Patients were excluded because of uncontrolled infection, other autoimmune disease, pregnancy or lactation.

The TCR sequence derives from a middle-aged woman with Graves disease. The sequenced sample was peripheral blood mononuclear cells (PBMCs), obtained at new diagnosis, from a patient treated with antithyroid drugs. This sequence joins TRBV29-1 and TRBJ2-7, with D uncertain. The DNA of the CDR3 is TGCAGCGTTGAATCTGGTGACGAGCAGTACTTC. It yields the protein CSVESGDEQYF.